This T cell receptor beta chain originates from a study of CD4+ T cells in melanoma. Study results and limitations: Diverse differentiation states were reported for melanoma neoantigen-specific CD4+ T cells. CD8+ T cell, macrophage and B cell function reportedly correlated with neoantigen-specific CD4+ T cells.

Of note for this clone: What it binds is not known.

Method: immunoSEQ multiplex PCR; TCRdb's copy keeps in-frame clones and lacks some. The sample records tens of thousands of clones, 55% to 75% being singletons. The CDR3 is 13 residues long. V was cut by 6 bases and J by 1 base, with 9 bases left in between. Germline CDR1 reads MNHNS; CDR2 reads SASEGT. This chain links TRBV6-1 with TRBJ1-1; D is undetermined. This TCR derives from a human donor with melanoma. Sequencing was carried out using tumor tissue. The CDR3 loop is CASRQDTNTEAFF. The CDR3 coding sequence is TGTGCCAGCAGACAAGACACGAACACTGAAGCTTTCTTT.